A single sample is the source of the 4 T cell receptor beta chains below, sequenced in a study of spatial heterogeneity in lung cancer. General study findings and limits: Expanded alpha and beta TCR counts within tumors tracked tumor mutation counts.

No cognate antigen is known for these TCRs. Specified time point: sample taken at primary tumor resection. One entry per CDR3 protein results from TCRdb running MiXCR on the 5' RACE reads. The sample lists around 3,400 distinct CDR3 sequences; about 6% were seen once. Sequencing was performed on lung tumor tissue, taken at surgery. Source of these receptors: a female donor with early-stage non-small cell lung cancer.

Within the sample, this clonotype is medium-sized. The CDR3 region has the DNA TGCGCCAGCAGCCAAGACCCTGGACTAGCGGGAGCTGGTGAGCAGTTCTTC. It encodes CASSQDPGLAGAGEQFF. This chain uses TRBV4-3 with TRBJ2-1; TRBD2 matches 13 bases. The CDR3 has 17 amino acids. V was pared by 0 bases and J by 9 bases, with 8 bases of the junction left unmatched. CDR1 LGHNA and CDR2 YSLEER come from the germline V gene.

At least ten counts were recorded for this clonotype. J is TRBJ1-6 and V is TRBV14; the match to TRBD1 covers 7 bases. V gave up 6 bases and J gave up 7 bases; unmatched junction bases: 6. CDR1 and CDR2 (germline): SGHDN, FVKESK. The CDR3 has 14 residues. The CDR3 protein is CASSRYRGNSPLHF. The CDR3 coding sequence is TGTGCCAGCAGTCGGTACAGGGGAAATTCACCCCTCCACTTT.

The chain recombines TRBV6-5 with TRBJ2-1; D possibly corresponds to TRBD2 (6 bases). Germline V gene lookup returns CDR1 MNHEY and CDR2 SVGAGI. The CDR3 consists of 15 residues. V gave up 6 bases and J gave up 4 bases, with 16 bases separating them. CDR3 in amino acids: CASSFVSGEYNEQFF. The DNA for the CDR3 is TGTGCCAGCAGCTTTGTTAGCGGAGAATACAATGAGCAGTTCTTC.

This clonotype has a count of ten or more. The genes are TRBV20-1 and TRBJ2-1; D not resolved. Germline CDR1 and CDR2: DFQATT and SNEGSKA (reference sequence). This CDR3 is 14 amino acids long. The germline V and J ends were trimmed by 5 bases and 1 base, with 12 bases remaining between them. The CDR3 spells CSALDARSYNEQFF. Here the CDR3 DNA reads TGCAGTGCTCTAGATGCTAGGTCCTACAATGAGCAGTTCTTC.